In this sample, the clone carrying this TCR beta chain turned up once. Its antigen remains unidentified. This specimen comes from a study of cytomegalovirus exposure and HLA in healthy donors. At the level of the study: The study placed 70% to 90% of its roughly 410 genotyped donors in the Caucasian-associated ancestry cluster.

Findings and caveats of the study: Sequence variants that were highly shared formed a cluster that was likely a sequencing artifact. Segments of the TCR beta V type were, in most cases, productive about 87% or about 30% of the time in an earlier analysis. Cytomegalovirus association was assigned to over 150 TCR beta chains.

The ends were cut back, 4 bases at V and 7 bases at J, with 19 bases in the middle. CDR1 GTSNPN and CDR2 SVGIG come from the germline V gene (reference sequence). This CDR3 has 14 residues. Primers for the PCR totalled 60 Vbeta and 13 Jbeta. The table came from immunoSEQ multiplex PCR; TCRdb's copy has only in-frame clones and leaves some out. The repertoire holds some 190,000 clones, with over 65% as singletons. V gene TRBV30 combines with J gene TRBJ2-5; D is unclear. Sequencing was done on a sample of PBMCs. The receptor was derived from a young man in good health and CMV-seronegative. This CDR3 is CAWTTIGNRGTQYF. Written as DNA, the CDR3 is TGTGCCTGGACCACTATAGGCAACCGAGGGACCCAGTACTTC.